These 10 T cell receptor beta chains came from one sample sequenced in a study of metastatic and nonmetastatic thyroid tumors. Every patient was untreated before thyroid surgery. With MiXCR, TCRdb reprocessed the PCR reads. The sample holds over 20,000 clones, 20% to 30% seen once. Input material: blood. These TCRs come from a female donor with papillary thyroid cancer or a benign thyroid nodule (not recorded which). Some clones in this sample may be carry-over from other donors' samples.

This clone appeared many times. The chain is built from TRBV12-3 or TRBV12-4 and TRBJ1-6; possibly TRBD1 for D (5 bases). The CDR3 has 15 amino acids. V was pared by 2 bases and J by 9 bases, with 14 bases between. CDR3 sequence: CASSLSGPVSSPLHF. The DNA for the CDR3 is TGTGCCAGCAGTTTATCGGGACCAGTGAGTTCACCCCTCCACTTT.

This clone was seen ten or more times. The rearrangement joins TRBV14 to TRBJ2-3; D unclear. CDR1 and CDR2 from the germline V gene are SGHDN and FVKESK. Between the trimmed V and J ends, which lost 2 bases and 3 bases, there was a span of 6 bases. The CDR3 runs 13 residues. The CDR3 loop is CASSQFRTDTQYF. Written as DNA, the CDR3 is TGTGCCAGCAGCCAATTTCGAACAGATACGCAGTATTTT.

In its sample, this clone is medium-sized. J is TRBJ1-1 and V is TRBV19; D is uncertain. From germline, CDR1 is LNHDA and CDR2 SQIVND (reference sequence). This CDR3 is 16 amino acids long. V was pared by 3 bases and J by 1 base, with 15 bases between. Here the CDR3 DNA reads TGTGCCAGTAGTATGGAGGGTGTACGGAGGAACACTGAAGCTTTCTTT. Translated: CASSMEGVRRNTEAFF.

This clone qualifies as medium-sized. The V call is TRBV19, the J call TRBJ1-3, with D hard to call. Trimming took off 3 bases at V and 0 bases at J, with 9 bases between the two ends. The CDR3 extends over 15 amino acids. Germline V gene lookup returns CDR1 LNHDA and CDR2 SQIVND (reference sequence). The CDR3 region is CASSIGQSSGNTIYF. The CDR3, as DNA: TGTGCCAGTAGTATCGGGCAGTCCTCTGGAAACACCATATATTTT.

The table lists this clone with many counts. The rearrangement joins TRBV5-1 to TRBJ2-3; 10 bases map to TRBD2. This CDR3 is 19 amino acids long. With V trimmed by 0 bases and J by 2 bases, 12 bases remained unmatched. Germline V gene data show CDR1 as SGHRS and CDR2 as YFSETQ. The CDR3, as DNA: TGCGCCAGCAGCTTGGTAGTATTAGCGGGAGGTGGAGTCACAGATACGCAGTATTTT. Residues: CASSLVVLAGGGVTDTQYF. The entire variable domain, with the rest obtained from reference TRBV5-1 and TRBJ2-3, is as follows: KAGVTQTPRYLIKTRGQQVTLSCSPISGHRSVSWYQQTPGQGLQFLFEYFSETQRNKGNFPGRFSGRQFSNSRSEMNVSTLELGDSALYLCASSLVVLAGGGVTDTQYFGPGTRLTVL.

The rearrangement links TRBV2 to TRBJ1-2; D not resolved. This CDR3 contains 12 residues. The V end was cut by 5 bases, the J end by 4 bases, with 8 bases between. Germline V gene sequence: CDR1 SNHLY, CDR2 FYNNEI. This chain's CDR3 is CASSPRSYGYTF. CDR3 coding DNA: TGTGCCAGCAGTCCAAGAAGCTATGGCTACACCTTC.

Details on this clone: The junction differs from germline at one of its ends, possibly a read error. The V and J genes are TRBV12-3 or TRBV12-4 and TRBJ1-1; D remains unclear. This CDR3 region has 13 residues. The CDR3 loop is CASSSRIDCEAFF. Written as DNA, the CDR3 is TGTGCGAGCAGTTCCCGGATTGACTGTGAAGCTTTCTTT.

The gene calls are TRBV5-1 and TRBJ2-7, with 8 bases fitting TRBD2. Germline V lookup: CDR1 SGHRS, CDR2 YFSETQ. The CDR3 loop spans 16 amino acids. V shed 4 bases and J 1 base; nucleotides not matched to a gene: 10. The CDR3 DNA sequence: TGCGCCAGCAGCCCTGGTGGTAGCGGGGTTTCCTACGAGCAGTACTTC. Encoded protein: CASSPGGSGVSYEQYF.

Judged by abundance, this clone is medium-sized (0.01 to 0.1%). This chain uses TRBV6-2 or TRBV6-3 with TRBJ2-1; 8 nucleotides match TRBD2. Germline CDR1 MNHEY, CDR2 SVGEGT. The CDR3 contains 19 residues. V trimming: 0 bases; J trimming: 0 bases; junction bases outside the gene matches: 10. The CDR3 reads CASSYSRTSGPSSYNEQFF. As DNA, the CDR3 is TGTGCCAGCAGTTACTCGAGAACTAGCGGCCCGAGCTCCTACAATGAGCAGTTCTTC.

This clone is classed as medium-sized. The chain employs TRBV5-1 and TRBJ1-5; D is unclear. Per germline, CDR1 SGHRS and CDR2 YFSETQ. Trimming took 5 bases from V and 4 from J, leaving 10 bases between them. This CDR3 spans 13 amino acids. The CDR3 region is CASREVENQPQHF. CDR3 in DNA: TGCGCCAGCAGAGAAGTGGAAAATCAGCCCCAGCATTTT.